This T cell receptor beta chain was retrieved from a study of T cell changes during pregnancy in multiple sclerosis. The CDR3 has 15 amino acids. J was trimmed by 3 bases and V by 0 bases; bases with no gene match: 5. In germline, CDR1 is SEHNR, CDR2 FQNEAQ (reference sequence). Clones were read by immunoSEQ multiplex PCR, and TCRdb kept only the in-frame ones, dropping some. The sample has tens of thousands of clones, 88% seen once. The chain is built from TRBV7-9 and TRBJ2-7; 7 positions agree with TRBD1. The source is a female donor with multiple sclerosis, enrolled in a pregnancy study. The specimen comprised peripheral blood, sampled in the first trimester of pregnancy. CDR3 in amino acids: CASSLAGTEIYEQYF. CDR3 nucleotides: TGTGCCAGCAGCTTAGCCGGGACAGAGATCTACGAGCAGTACTTC. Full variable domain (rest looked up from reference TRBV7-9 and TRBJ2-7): DTGVSQNPRHKITKRGQNVTFRCDPISEHNRLYWYRQTLGQGPEFLTYFQNEAQLEKSRLLSDRFSAERPKGSFSTLEIQRTEQGDSAMYLCASSLAGTEIYEQYFGPGTRLTVT.